Shown below are 25 T cell receptor beta chains from a single sample sequenced in a study of shared clonotypes between healthy human individuals. Naive CD8 cells, CD45RO-negative and positively selected for CCR7, excluded terminally differentiated effector memory CD45RA+ cells. Using immunoSEQ multiplex PCR, the repertoire was profiled, and TCRdb retains in-frame clones only, with some absent. Of about 2 million clones in the sample, roughly 95% were seen once. Sequencing was done on a sample of naive CD8+ T cells sorted from blood. The receptors come from a young man in good health.

The chain employs TRBV28 and TRBJ2-4, with 14 nucleotides matching TRBD2. The V and J ends lost 5 bases and 8 bases, in that order; junction bases with no gene match: 11. The CDR3 length is 17 residues. Germline V gene data show CDR1 as MDHEN and CDR2 as SYDVKM. DNA for the CDR3: TGTGCCAGCAGTCCGGGGACTAGCGGGAGTTTGTGGTACATTCAGTACTTC. Amino acids: CASSPGTSGSLWYIQYF.

The V gene is TRBV10-2, the J gene TRBJ2-5, with 9 positions matching TRBD1. There are 11 residues in the CDR3. CDR1 WSHSY and CDR2 SAAADI come from the germline V gene. Trimming took 9 bases from V and 7 from J; bases not matched to a gene: 3. This chain's CDR3 is CASTTGGTQYF. In DNA form, the CDR3 reads TGCGCCAGTACGACAGGGGGGACCCAGTACTTC.

The chain has TRBV27 and TRBJ2-1; 9 bases fit TRBD2. V was clipped by 3 bases and J by 4 bases; unmatched bases: 4. CDR1 and CDR2 from the germline V gene are MNHEY and SMNVEV (reference sequence). CDR3 size: 15 residues. The DNA for the CDR3 is TGTGCCAGCAGTTTTACGCGGGAGGGGTACAATGAGCAGTTCTTC. Its protein is CASSFTREGYNEQFF.

The rearrangement uses TRBV9 and TRBJ1-1; D gene uncertain. CDR1 and CDR2 from the germline V gene are SGDLS and YYNGEE. The length of the CDR3 is 13 residues. Trimming cost V 3 bases and J 4 bases, with 10 bases left between them. The CDR3 DNA reads TGTGCCAGCAGCGCCGGGAGCCGCACTGAAGCTTTCTTT. Its protein product is CASSAGSRTEAFF.

As regards this clone: This sample includes further DNA sequences coding for the same CDR3. The chain is built from TRBV19 and TRBJ2-1; D unresolved. The CDR3 length is 13 residues. V was shortened by 0 bases and J by 4 bases, with 4 bases between the two germline ends. Germline CDR1 and CDR2: LNHDA and SQIVND (reference sequence). In DNA, the CDR3 is TGTGCCAGTAGTATAGATGTGTACAATGAGCAGTTCTTC. Encoded protein: CASSIDVYNEQFF. The whole variable domain, remainder taken from reference TRBV19 and TRBJ2-1, is DGGITQSPKYLFRKEGQNVTLSCEQNLNHDAMYWYRQDPGQGLRLIYYSQIVNDFQKGDIAEGYSVSREKKESFPLTVTSAQKNPTAFYLCASSIDVYNEQFFGPGTRLTVL.

This chain's CDR3 is CASSLSGGAGEQFF. CDR3 nucleotides: TGTGCCAGCAGCCTCAGCGGGGGGGCCGGTGAGCAGTTCTTC. The chain recombines TRBV2 with TRBJ2-1; 10 bases line up with TRBD2. The germline V gene has CDR1 SNHLY and CDR2 FYNNEI. J gave up 9 bases and V 6 bases, and 8 bases lay outside the gene matches. The CDR3 spans 14 residues.

The chain couples TRBV11-2 to TRBJ2-7, with D tentatively TRBD2 (6 bases). Germline CDR1 SGHAT, CDR2 FQNNGV. The CDR3 is 15 residues long. V lost 2 bases, J lost 0 bases, and 11 bases lay in between. The DNA for the CDR3 is TGTGCCAGCAGCTTATCCCCTAGCGACTCCTACGAGCAGTACTTC. Translated, it gives CASSLSPSDSYEQYF. Using reference TRBV11-2 and TRBJ2-7 for the parts outside the CDR3, the full variable domain is EAGVAQSPRYKIIEKRQSVAFWCNPISGHATLYWYQQILGQGPKLLIQFQNNGVVDDSQLPKDRFSAERLKGVDSTLKIQPAKLEDSAVYLCASSLSPSDSYEQYFGPGTRLTVT.

This rearrangement joins TRBV9 to TRBJ2-1; 10 bases are shared with TRBD2. V shed 3 bases and J 6 bases; nucleotides not matched to a gene: 3. Germline CDR1 and CDR2: SGDLS and YYNGEE. CDR3 length: 14 residues. The CDR3 here is CASSGTSGSNEQFF. The CDR3 DNA is TGTGCCAGCAGCGGGACTAGCGGTTCCAATGAGCAGTTCTTC. Variable domain in full (rest from reference TRBV9 and TRBJ2-1): DSGVTQTPKHLITATGQRVTLRCSPRSGDLSVYWYQQSLDQGLQFLIQYYNGEERAKGNILERFSAQQFPDLHSELNLSSLELGDSALYFCASSGTSGSNEQFFGPGTRLTVL.

This clone was counted a single time. The rearrangement uses TRBV7-9 and TRBJ2-5, with D possibly called TRBD1 or TRBD2 (6 bases each). The CDR3 length is 13 residues. Germline loops: CDR1 SEHNR, CDR2 FQNEAQ (reference sequence). V was trimmed by 6 bases and J by 5 bases, leaving 13 bases between them. CDR3: CASRPGGKETQYF. As DNA, the CDR3 is TGTGCCAGCAGGCCCGGGGGCAAGGAGACCCAGTACTTC.

The chain couples TRBV9 to TRBJ2-2; a possible D gene is TRBD2 (6 bases). Germline lookup yields CDR1 SGDLS and CDR2 YYNGEE. The CDR3 is 12 amino acids. V was pared by 7 bases and J by 7 bases, with 11 bases between. CDR3 sequence: CASGRGDGELFF. DNA of the CDR3: TGTGCCAGCGGGCGGGGAGACGGGGAGCTGTTTTTT.

V usage is TRBV28 and J usage is TRBJ2-5, with TRBD2 identical over 12 bases. V dropped 5 bases and J dropped 4; count of bases not matched to a gene: 5. The length of the CDR3 is 15 residues. Per the germline V gene, CDR1 is MDHEN and CDR2 is SYDVKM. The CDR3 protein is CASSRPGLAGETQYF. CDR3 coding DNA: TGTGCCAGCAGTCGGCCGGGACTAGCGGGAGAGACCCAGTACTTC.

Regarding this clone: The sample has other DNA sequences that encode this CDR3 too. The J gene is TRBJ2-7, the V gene TRBV4-3; tentatively, D is TRBD1 or TRBD2 (6 bases each). CDR1 and CDR2 from the germline V gene are LGHNA and YSLEER. Trimming removed 1 base from V and 0 bases from J, with 10 bases in between. The CDR3 extends over 15 amino acids. DNA of the CDR3: TGCGCCAGCAGCCAAGTCGGGGGCCCCTCCTACGAGCAGTACTTC. Its protein product is CASSQVGGPSYEQYF.

The chain couples TRBV7-9 to TRBJ2-5; no firm D call. The CDR3 is 16 residues long. With 3 bases removed from V and 3 bases from J, the gap between germline ends came to 17 bases. Germline V gene lookup returns CDR1 SEHNR and CDR2 FQNEAQ (reference sequence). CDR3 sequence: CASSFRATKTEETQYF. In DNA form, the CDR3 reads TGTGCCAGCAGCTTCCGGGCTACCAAAACCGAAGAGACCCAGTACTTC.

This chain connects TRBV7-3 to TRBJ1-3, with a tentative D call TRBD1 (6 bases). Germline CDR1 is SGHTA and CDR2 is FQGTGA. V lost 3 bases and J 0 bases, leaving 9 bases between the germline ends. There are 15 residues in the CDR3. The CDR3: CASSLGANSGNTIYF. CDR3 DNA sequence: TGTGCCAGCAGCTTGGGGGCCAACTCTGGAAACACCATATATTTT.

To note about this clone: The same CDR3 can be traced to other DNA sequences in this sample. The chain joins TRBV9 to TRBJ2-7; 7 bases are a match to TRBD1. V trimming: 4 bases; J trimming: 3 bases; junction bases outside the gene matches: 4. CDR1 SGDLS and CDR2 YYNGEE come from the germline V gene. The CDR3 consists of 13 residues. The CDR3 sequence is CASSLDRDYEQYF. The CDR3 bases are TGTGCCAGCAGCCTCGACAGGGACTACGAGCAGTACTTC.

The genes are TRBV30 and TRBJ2-1, with D perhaps matching TRBD2 (7 bases). CDR3 length: 15 residues. V was pared by 4 bases and J by 8 bases, with 21 bases between. CDR1 is GTSNPN and CDR2 is SVGIG in the germline V gene (reference sequence). The CDR3 DNA is TGTGCCTGGAATTTGGCCGGGGGGCAAGTCGATGAGCAGTTCTTC. Translated, it gives CAWNLAGGQVDEQFF.

The chain links TRBV6-6 to TRBJ1-5, with TRBD1 matching over 11 bases. This CDR3 region has 16 residues. Germline V lookup: CDR1 MNHNY, CDR2 SVGAGI (reference sequence). The V gene end was trimmed by 8 bases and the J gene end by 2 bases; junction bases not matched to a gene: 8. The CDR3: CASRDRGSLGNQPQHF. The CDR3 DNA sequence: TGTGCCAGCCGGGACAGGGGGAGTTTAGGCAATCAGCCCCAGCATTTT.

The V and J genes are TRBV4-1 and TRBJ1-3; D is ambiguous. V lost 1 base to trimming and J lost 2 bases, with 15 bases between them. This CDR3 has 17 residues. CDR1 and CDR2 from the germline V gene are MGHRA and YSYEKL. This CDR3 is CASSQAQPKGTGNTIYF. For the CDR3, the DNA is TGCGCCAGCAGCCAAGCCCAGCCTAAAGGGACTGGAAACACCATATATTTT.

J is TRBJ1-2 and V is TRBV6-5; 7 bases align to TRBD1. Per germline, CDR1 MNHEY and CDR2 SVGAGI. This CDR3 is built from 14 residues. The junction had 12 bases not matched to a gene; V was cut back by 6 bases and J by 8 bases. The CDR3 spells CASRGLGGGGGYTF. For the CDR3, the DNA is TGTGCCAGCAGGGGCCTCGGAGGGGGCGGAGGCTACACCTTC.

V is TRBV28 and J is TRBJ1-3; D is ambiguous. This CDR3 has 17 residues. Germline CDR1 is MDHEN and CDR2 is SYDVKM. V lost 5 bases to trimming and J lost 4 bases, with 21 bases between them. The CDR3 loop reads CASSQSMETRLGNTIYF. Here the CDR3 DNA reads TGTGCCAGCAGTCAATCAATGGAGACCCGTTTGGGAAACACCATATATTTT.

The rearrangement uses TRBV10-3 and TRBJ2-3; 9 bases are shared with TRBD1. With V trimmed by 2 bases and J by 2 bases, 14 bases remained unmatched. The CDR3 extends over 19 amino acids. Germline-derived CDR1 and CDR2 are ENHRY and SYGVKD. CDR3 in DNA: TGTGCCATCAGTGAGCCTACCAAATGGACAGGGGAATTCACAGATACGCAGTATTTT. Its translation: CAISEPTKWTGEFTDTQYF.

The chain combines TRBV6-1 with TRBJ2-7, with TRBD1 identical over 7 bases. The CDR3 runs to 15 residues. With V trimmed by 2 bases and J by 0 bases, 4 bases remained unmatched. Germline-derived CDR1 and CDR2 are MNHNS and SASEGT. CDR3 sequence (DNA): TGTGCCAGCAGTGAAACCGGGACAGTCTCCTACGAGCAGTACTTC. It translates to CASSETGTVSYEQYF.

On this clone itself: The same CDR3 arises from other DNA sequences in this sample as well. The V call is TRBV7-9, the J call TRBJ2-5, with no clear D. CDR3 size: 13 residues. The V end was cut by 0 bases, the J end by 1 base, with 3 bases between. Germline V gene lookup returns CDR1 SEHNR and CDR2 FQNEAQ (reference sequence). The CDR3 sequence: CASSLAAQETQYF. As DNA, the CDR3 is TGTGCCAGCAGCTTAGCGGCCCAAGAGACCCAGTACTTC.

V gene TRBV10-3 combines with J gene TRBJ2-1; D possibly corresponds to TRBD1 (6 bases). V gave up 4 bases and J gave up 2 bases, with 18 bases separating them. CDR3 size: 17 residues. Germline-derived CDR1 and CDR2 are ENHRY and SYGVKD. CDR3: CAISGPGAAFTYNEQFF. The CDR3 DNA reads as TGTGCCATCAGTGGGCCAGGGGCAGCCTTTACCTACAATGAGCAGTTCTTC.

The V call is TRBV9, the J call TRBJ1-4; possible D gene TRBD1, 6 bases. Germline CDR1 reads SGDLS; CDR2 reads YYNGEE. V was shortened by 4 bases and J by 7 bases, with 17 bases between the two germline ends. The CDR3 contains 15 residues. The CDR3 spells CASSSVGGAGEKLFF. The CDR3 DNA reads TGTGCCAGCAGCTCTGTGGGGGGCGCAGGTGAAAAACTGTTTTTT.